This T cell receptor (beta chain) was captured in a study of CD8+ T cells in alopecia areata. Study-level background: Each of the treated patients was given oral tofacitinib, 5 to 10 mg twice daily, for moderate-to-severe alopecia areata.

Extraction and reverse transcription of RNA yielded cDNA as the sequencing template. TCRdb keeps only in-frame clones here, not all; method: immunoSEQ multiplex PCR. This table has some 210,000 clones, more than 45% appearing once. This CDR3 contains 13 residues. The V gene's germline CDR1 is GTSNPN and CDR2 SVGIG (reference sequence). V dropped 5 bases and J dropped 1 base, with 11 bases sitting between them. This clone was picked up one time. The authors sorted CD4+ and CD8+ T cells from PBMCs. This chain connects TRBV30 to TRBJ1-1; the D is unclear. Here the sequenced sample was CD4+ T cells sorted from blood, taken at week 0. This clonotype was obtained from a human donor with alopecia areata. As DNA, the CDR3 is TGTGCCTGGGCTTGGGCCTCGAACACTGAAGCTTTCTTT. Translation: CAWAWASNTEAFF. Filled out from reference TRBV30 and TRBJ1-1, the complete variable domain reads SQTIHQWPATLVQPVGSPLSLECTVEGTSNPNLYWYRQAAGRGLQLLFYSVGIGQISSEVPQNLSASRPQDRQFILSSKKLLLSDSGFYLCAWAWASNTEAFFGQGTRLTVV.